This T cell receptor (beta chain) originates from a study of CD8 T cells in Susac syndrome. Overall study results and limits: The authors acknowledged that their TCR sequencing and HLA analysis involved a relatively small number of individuals.

Reverse transcription of roughly 0.5 to 1 ug RNA was carried out with random hexamers. Amplification of the TCR beta CDR3 was carried out by immunoSEQ multiplex PCR, which spanned a total of 54 Vbeta and 13 Jbeta segments. TCRdb reprocessed the immunoSEQ multiplex PCR reads via MiXCR and lists one record per CDR3 protein. Of about 130,000 distinct CDR3 sequences in the sample, around nine tenths are singletons; the top ten hold under 0.25%. As to this clonotype: Antigen: not known.

The sequence came from a human donor with multiple sclerosis. Specimen: CD8+ T cells from PBMCs.

The CDR3 region is CASLPGTTGSGEQYF. The CDR3 DNA follows: TGTGCCAGCCTCCCTGGGACTACAGGGTCTGGAGAGCAGTACTTC. This chain joins TRBV2 and TRBJ2-7; TRBD2 is a possible D gene (7 bases). Germline lookup yields CDR1 SNHLY and CDR2 FYNNEI. Trimming shortened V by 8 bases and J by 7 bases, and 24 bases separated the two germline ends. This CDR3 has 15 amino acids.